This TCR beta chain was retrieved from a study of blood T cell repertoires in COVID-19. On the study more broadly: Material from acute and convalescent COVID-19 was sourced from the United States, Italy and Spain. PBMCs, B-cell-depleted T cells, or T cells provided the cDNA or gDNA that made up the material.

CDR3 length equals 13 residues. Germline V gene lookup returns CDR1 MNHEY and CDR2 SVGAGI. V lost 6 bases and J 6 bases, leaving 15 bases between the germline ends. Per the authors' pipeline: How many nucleated cells were present was estimated from reference gene primer amplification. Produced via immunoSEQ multiplex PCR; TCRdb's table is partial and in-frame only. The V and J calls and clone size were taken over from that table, and D and trimming were inferred from the DNA. The table includes some 70,000 clones, about 88% detected once. The rearrangement links TRBV6-5 to TRBJ2-7; no definite D call. Source material: peripheral blood. The clonotype was recovered from a woman aged 55-69 years with COVID-19, enrolled during active disease. The CDR3 sequence is CASRPSSRGEQYF. The CDR3 nucleotides are TGTGCCAGCAGGCCTTCCTCACGAGGCGAGCAGTACTTC.